The TCR beta chain under discussion was sequenced for a study of T cells in Graves' hyperthyroidism and ophthalmopathy. The TCR beta CDR3 regions underwent amplification using RNA transcripts as the source. TCR CDR3 regions were first amplified by RT-PCR with HTBI primers. Using its own MiXCR run on the multiplex PCR reads, TCRdb lists one record per CDR3 protein. Among about 350,000 distinct CDR3 sequences, around 14% were seen once, and the ten largest hold just under 25%. This CDR3 has 14 residues. V dropped 4 bases and J dropped 11 bases, with 17 bases sitting between them. CDR1 and CDR2 (germline): LGHNA, YSLEER.

The sample was blood. This TCR came from a woman in her thirties with Graves' hyperthyroidism. The genes are TRBV4-3 and TRBJ2-2, with D possibly being TRBD2 (5 bases). Here the CDR3 DNA reads TGCGCCAGCAGCCCCTCGGCCACTAGATTAGAGCTGTTTTTT. This translates into CASSPSATRLELFF.